The TCR beta chain described here comes from a study of blood T cell repertoires in COVID-19. Study-wide context: COVID-19 samples from acute and convalescent phases originated in the United States, Italy and Spain. The analysed material was cDNA or gDNA that came from T cells, B-cell-depleted T cells, or PBMCs.

Germline V gene data show CDR1 as SGDLS and CDR2 as YYNGEE. With 0 bases removed from V and 5 bases from J, the gap between germline ends came to 14 bases. The CDR3 has 15 amino acids. Original handling: Amplification of reference gene primers was used by the study to estimate nucleated cell counts. Data came from immunoSEQ multiplex PCR; TCRdb stores just in-frame clones and leaves some out. The DNA gave D and trimming, while V, J and clone size come from that table. This table has approximately 110,000 clones, 70% to 90% appearing once. This sequence was found in a man in his forties or fifties with acute or convalescent COVID-19. The gene calls are TRBV9 and TRBJ1-1, with D maybe TRBD1 (6 bases). Sequences were obtained from peripheral blood. CDR3 sequence (DNA): TGTGCCAGCAGCGTAGTGGTGGGGGGGCGGACTGAAGCTTTCTTT. Protein: CASSVVVGGRTEAFF.